One sample yielded the 17 T cell receptor beta chains listed below, sequenced in a study of blood T cell repertoires in COVID-19. Clones were sequenced by immunoSEQ multiplex PCR, and TCRdb holds only the in-frame ones, with some missing. The repertoire holds around 100,000 clones, with around nine tenths as singletons. Source material: peripheral blood. Receptor source: a human donor in a cohort sampled during active COVID-19.

This rearrangement joins TRBV27 to TRBJ2-3; possibly TRBD1 for D (5 bases). Germline loops: CDR1 MNHEY, CDR2 SMNVEV (reference sequence). This CDR3 contains 15 residues. V was trimmed by 5 bases and J by 0 bases, leaving 12 bases between them. The CDR3 spells CASSAAGSSTDTQYF. CDR3 DNA: TGTGCCAGCAGTGCTGCAGGGTCTAGCACAGATACGCAGTATTTT.

This clone was detected a few times. CDR3 region: CASSQGVVDSSTYEQYF. DNA for the CDR3: TGTGCCAGCAGCCAAGGGGTAGTCGACTCTTCAACCTACGAGCAGTACTTC. This chain joins TRBV4-2 and TRBJ2-7; no reliable D call. The V end was cut by 1 base, the J end by 2 bases, with 18 bases between. The CDR3 covers 17 residues. Germline assignment: CDR1 LGHNA and CDR2 YNFKEQ.

CDR3 loop: CAIRLRGRVDTQYF. In DNA, the CDR3 is TGTGCCATCAGACTTCGCGGGAGGGTCGATACGCAGTATTTT. The J gene is TRBJ2-3, the V gene TRBV10-3; 9 positions agree with TRBD2. V shed 6 bases and J 6 bases; nucleotides not matched to a gene: 7. This CDR3 has 14 amino acids. Germline V gene lookup returns CDR1 ENHRY and CDR2 SYGVKD.

This rearrangement joins TRBV7-8 to TRBJ1-5; the D gene is possibly TRBD1 (5 bases). V lost 1 base and J lost 6, with 7 bases in between. This CDR3 region has 13 residues. Per the germline V gene, CDR1 is SGHVS and CDR2 is FQNEAQ. CDR3 in amino acids: CASSLVGGQPQHF. CDR3 DNA: TGTGCCAGCAGCTTAGTCGGGGGTCAGCCCCAGCATTTT.

The genes are TRBV18 and TRBJ1-1; a weak D match, TRBD1 (5 bases). Per the germline V gene, CDR1 is KGHSH and CDR2 is LQKENI. V dropped 4 bases and J dropped 4 bases, with 16 bases sitting between them. There are 15 residues in the CDR3. CDR3 amino acids: CASSLRTRLGTEAFF. CDR3 sequence (DNA): TGTGCCAGCTCACTGCGGACACGCCTGGGCACTGAAGCTTTCTTT. The full variable domain, in which reference TRBV18 and TRBJ1-1 provide the parts outside the CDR3, is NAGVMQNPRHLVRRRGQEARLRCSPMKGHSHVYWYRQLPEEGLKFMVYLQKENIIDESGMPKERFSAEFPKEGPSILRIQQVVRGDSAAYFCASSLRTRLGTEAFFGQGTRLTVV.

The V gene is TRBV28, the J gene TRBJ2-1; no clear D. The ends were cut back, 10 bases at V and 0 bases at J, with 13 bases in the middle. The CDR3 loop spans 14 amino acids. From germline, CDR1 is MDHEN and CDR2 SYDVKM. CDR3: CATRPLASYNEQFF. Written as DNA, the CDR3 is TGTGCCACCAGACCTTTGGCCTCCTACAATGAGCAGTTCTTC. Based on the CDR3 plus reference TRBV28 and TRBJ2-1, the full variable domain is DVKVTQSSRYLVKRTGEKVFLECVQDMDHENMFWYRQDPGLGLRLIYFSYDVKMKEKGDIPEGYSVSREKKERFSLILESASTNQTSMYLCATRPLASYNEQFFGPGTRLTVL.

The chain recombines TRBV7-2 with TRBJ2-7, with D perhaps matching TRBD2 (6 bases). V was clipped by 5 bases and J by 4 bases, with 18 bases between them. Germline V lookup: CDR1 SGHTA, CDR2 FQGNSA. The CDR3 has 15 residues. CDR3: CASSLRGGIIYEQYF. DNA for the CDR3: TGTGCCAGCAGCCTCCGCGGCGGGATTATTTACGAGCAGTACTTC.

The rearrangement links TRBV30 to TRBJ2-3; 9 bases are shared with TRBD2. Germline values: CDR1 GTSNPN, CDR2 SVGIG (reference sequence). This CDR3 is 15 amino acids long. V was pared by 2 bases and J by 2 bases, with 5 bases of the junction left unmatched. The CDR3 bases are TGTGCCTGGAGTCTGACTAGCGGCGTCACAGATACGCAGTATTTT. This codes for CAWSLTSGVTDTQYF.

The genes are TRBV15 and TRBJ1-5; 10 positions agree with TRBD1. Germline assignment: CDR1 LNHNV and CDR2 YYDKDF (reference sequence). This CDR3 has 15 residues. V lost 5 bases to trimming and J lost 2 bases; unmatched junction nucleotides: 3. The CDR3 here is CATSAGQGGNQPQHF. The CDR3 DNA reads TGTGCCACCAGCGCTGGACAGGGGGGCAATCAGCCCCAGCATTTT.

The chain has TRBV7-8 and TRBJ1-3; 7 bases are shared with TRBD1. Germline loops: CDR1 SGHVS, CDR2 FQNEAQ. Trimming took 1 base from V and 2 from J; bases not matched to a gene: 8. This CDR3 region has 17 residues. The CDR3 loop reads CASSLERQGRAGNTIYF. DNA of the CDR3: TGTGCCAGCAGCTTAGAAAGACAGGGAAGGGCTGGAAACACCATATATTTT. The variable domain in full, with the rest retrieved from reference TRBV7-8 and TRBJ1-3, is GAGVSQSPRYKVAKRGQDVALRCDPISGHVSLFWYQQALGQGPEFLTYFQNEAQLDKSGLPSDRFFAERPEGSVSTLKIQRTQQEDSAVYLCASSLERQGRAGNTIYFGEGSWLTVV.

The chain couples TRBV7-9 to TRBJ2-5, with a tentative D call TRBD2 (6 bases). There are 14 residues in the CDR3. V gave up 4 bases and J gave up 2 bases, with 11 bases separating them. Germline CDR1 and CDR2: SEHNR and FQNEAQ (reference sequence). CDR3 sequence: CASSSGTAQETQYF. The DNA for the CDR3 is TGTGCCAGCAGCTCCGGGACTGCACAAGAGACCCAGTACTTC.

The rearrangement links TRBV10-2 to TRBJ1-4, with D perhaps matching TRBD1 (5 bases). V gave up 5 bases and J gave up 5 bases, with 12 bases separating them. This CDR3 is built from 14 residues. The germline CDR1 and CDR2 sequences are WSHSY and SAAADI. The CDR3 nucleotides are TGCGCCAGCAGTCTACAGGTCGGGAATGAAAAACTGTTTTTT. Encoded protein: CASSLQVGNEKLFF.

The sample holds a few counts of this clone. The rearrangement links TRBV19 to TRBJ2-2; possibly TRBD2 for D (6 bases). CDR3 length equals 14 residues. The germline V gene encodes CDR1 LNHDA and CDR2 SQIVND (reference sequence). The V end was cut by 4 bases, the J end by 2 bases, with 8 bases between. Written as DNA, the CDR3 is TGTGCCAGTAGTAGGGGACTTAACACCGGGGAGCTGTTTTTT. Encoded protein: CASSRGLNTGELFF.

This rearrangement joins TRBV28 to TRBJ1-1; possibly TRBD1 for D (5 bases). CDR3 length: 15 amino acids. Germline V CDR1 and CDR2: MDHEN, SYDVKM. Trimming shortened V by 3 bases and J by 0 bases, and 11 bases separated the two germline ends. As DNA, the CDR3 is TGTGCCAGCAGTTTGGGGGGAGGGGTGAACACTGAAGCTTTCTTT. Encoded protein: CASSLGGGVNTEAFF.

The chain has TRBV3-1 (or the pseudogene TRBV3-2) and TRBJ2-5; tentative D call: TRBD1 (7 bases). This CDR3 contains 14 residues. From germline, CDR1 is LGHDT and CDR2 YNNKEL (reference sequence). With 3 bases removed from V and 5 bases from J, the gap between germline ends came to 13 bases. The CDR3 bases are TGTGCCAGCAGCCATACAGGGGCGGGGGAGACCCAGTACTTC. The encoded protein is CASSHTGAGETQYF.

The rearrangement uses TRBV19 and TRBJ2-3, with D maybe TRBD2 (6 bases). The CDR3 runs 18 residues. V was pared by 3 bases and J by 2 bases, with 21 bases between. The germline V gene encodes CDR1 LNHDA and CDR2 SQIVND (reference sequence). CDR3 DNA sequence: TGTGCCAGTAGTATGTCGCCTAGCGCCCTCCTGCTCACAGATACGCAGTATTTT. It codes for CASSMSPSALLLTDTQYF.

This clone came up a few times. The chain couples TRBV24-1 to TRBJ2-2; 7 positions agree with TRBD1. Unmatched junction bases numbered 9, after V lost 2 bases and J lost 4 bases. Germline V gene data show CDR1 as KGHDR and CDR2 as SFDVKD. This CDR3 is built from 17 residues. The CDR3 is CATSDYRGYTFTGELFF. The CDR3 DNA follows: TGTGCCACCAGTGATTACAGGGGATACACCTTCACCGGGGAGCTGTTTTTT.